This T cell receptor beta chain is from a study of control samples from healthy donors and cancer patients. With 8 bases removed from V and 7 bases from J, the gap between germline ends came to 12 bases. This CDR3 has 13 residues. Germline CDR1 and CDR2: ENHRY and SYGVKD. The repertoire was sequenced with immunoSEQ multiplex PCR; TCRdb's copy has only in-frame clones and lacks some. The data contain 150,000 to 200,000 clones, 90% to 95% of them singletons. The receptor comes from a young woman in good health. J is TRBJ1-6 and V is TRBV10-3; a weak D match, TRBD1 (5 bases). The sample taken for sequencing was blood. The CDR3 loop reads CAIHPGENSPLHF. For the CDR3, the DNA is TGTGCCATCCACCCGGGGGAGAATTCACCCCTCCACTTT.